The 27 T cell receptor beta chains presented below share a single source sample, sequenced in a study of cytomegalovirus exposure and HLA in healthy donors. The PCR employed 60 Vbeta primers together with 13 Jbeta primers. Some clones are missing from TCRdb's copy, which holds only in-frame ones; the method was immunoSEQ multiplex PCR. The repertoire has some 150,000 clones, roughly 74% of them found once; the top ten carry 3.3%. Sequencing was carried out using PBMCs. The receptors were sampled from a man between 35 and 55 years old in good health and CMV-seronegative.

The chain uses TRBV7-6 and TRBJ1-2; the match to TRBD1 covers 8 bases. The CDR3 contains 14 residues. Germline V gene data show CDR1 as SGHVS and CDR2 as FNYEAQ. V dropped 3 bases and J dropped 11; count of bases not matched to a gene: 11. Here the CDR3 DNA reads TGTGCCAGCAGCTTTTTAAGACAGGGGCCGCCATACACCTTC. Its translation is CASSFLRQGPPYTF.

V gene TRBV4-1 combines with J gene TRBJ1-2, with 9 bases that match TRBD1. Germline assignment: CDR1 MGHRA and CDR2 YSYEKL. Germline trimming cut 4 bases from V and 6 bases from J; bases unmatched to any gene: 9. The CDR3 has 15 residues. The CDR3 region is CASSPQGQGLDGYTF. CDR3 DNA: TGCGCCAGCAGCCCTCAGGGACAGGGTTTGGATGGCTACACCTTC.

This clone has only a few counts. The chain carries TRBV9 and TRBJ2-2, with TRBD2 identical over 10 bases. The CDR3 is 15 amino acids. Trimming at V came to 1 base and at J to 7 bases, leaving 4 bases not matched to a gene. Germline-derived CDR1 and CDR2 are SGDLS and YYNGEE. The CDR3 sequence: CASSVSGGAGGELFF. In DNA form, the CDR3 reads TGTGCCAGCAGCGTAAGCGGGGGGGCCGGCGGGGAGCTGTTTTTT.

The chain uses TRBV28 and TRBJ2-6; 10 bases agree with TRBD1. Trimming removed 4 bases from V and 4 bases from J; junction bases left unmatched: 4. Germline V CDR1 and CDR2: MDHEN, SYDVKM. The CDR3 is 16 residues long. Here the CDR3 reads CASSSGQGKGANVLTF. The CDR3 DNA reads as TGTGCCAGCAGTTCGGGACAGGGGAAGGGGGCCAACGTCCTGACTTTC.

This chain joins TRBV4-2 and TRBJ1-3, with no clear D. Trimming took 5 bases from V and 0 from J, leaving 14 bases between them. There are 16 residues in the CDR3. The germline V gene encodes CDR1 LGHNA and CDR2 YNFKEQ. In DNA form, the CDR3 reads TGTGCCAGCAGCAACCAGGCCAGAAGCTCTGGAAACACCATATATTTT. Translating gives CASSNQARSSGNTIYF.

The V and J genes are TRBV4-1 and TRBJ1-2, with a possible D match to TRBD1 (6 bases). The CDR3 sequence is 13 residues long. Per the germline V gene, CDR1 is MGHRA and CDR2 is YSYEKL. Trimming stripped 4 bases from V and 4 bases from J, with 10 bases between. CDR3 in amino acids: CASSPPRGYGYTF. CDR3 coding DNA: TGCGCCAGCAGCCCCCCCAGGGGCTATGGCTACACCTTC.

This clone occurred once. Here the CDR3 reads CASSYWRGPQEQYF. CDR3 in DNA: TGTGCCAGCAGCTATTGGAGGGGGCCCCAGGAGCAGTACTTC. V usage is TRBV11-3 and J usage is TRBJ2-7, with D tentatively TRBD1 (7 bases). The CDR3 extends over 14 amino acids. V was shortened by 4 bases and J by 7 bases, with 17 bases between the two germline ends. Germline assignment: CDR1 SGHNT and CDR2 YENEEA.

The CDR3 DNA sequence: TGTGCCGGAGGATACAGGGGATATAGCAATCAGCCCCAGCATTTT. As protein: CAGGYRGYSNQPQHF. The chain combines TRBV6-1 with TRBJ1-5; 7 bases are a match to TRBD1. With V trimmed by 11 bases and J by 0 bases, 10 bases remained unmatched. The CDR3 is 15 amino acids. Per the germline V gene, CDR1 is MNHNS and CDR2 is SASEGT.

V and J are TRBV7-9 and TRBJ1-2; 10 bases fit TRBD1. Germline V gene lookup returns CDR1 SEHNR and CDR2 FQNEAQ (reference sequence). V was clipped by 3 bases and J by 4 bases; unmatched bases: 5. The CDR3 covers 15 residues. In DNA form, the CDR3 reads TGTGCCAGCAGCTTGGCGGGACAGGGGAGCTATGGCTACACCTTC. As protein: CASSLAGQGSYGYTF.

In the case of this clone: This sample includes further DNA sequences coding for the same CDR3. The chain has TRBV27 and TRBJ2-7, with D maybe TRBD1 (5 bases). Germline assignment: CDR1 MNHEY and CDR2 SMNVEV (reference sequence). The length of the CDR3 is 15 residues. With 3 bases removed from V and 0 bases from J, the gap between germline ends came to 12 bases. This CDR3 is CASSFYGHGSYEQYF. CDR3 DNA: TGTGCCAGCAGTTTTTACGGACATGGCTCCTACGAGCAGTACTTC.

This clone was detected only a few times. This chain uses TRBV29-1 with TRBJ1-1, with D perhaps matching TRBD1 (6 bases). The CDR3 runs 12 residues. Trimming cost V 7 bases and J 3 bases, with 12 bases left between them. Germline V lookup: CDR1 SQVTM, CDR2 ANQGSEA. The CDR3 here is CSGIRQDTEAFF. CDR3 bases: TGCAGCGGTATCAGACAGGACACTGAAGCTTTCTTT.

The chain carries TRBV5-1 and TRBJ2-1; 10 bases fit TRBD2. Trimming cost V 2 bases and J 0 bases; bases outside gene matches: 2. Germline lookup yields CDR1 SGHRS and CDR2 YFSETQ. The CDR3 sequence is 16 residues long. CDR3: CASSLASGGSYNEQFF. The DNA of the CDR3 is TGCGCCAGCAGCTTAGCTAGCGGGGGCTCCTACAATGAGCAGTTCTTC.

Note on this clone: The sample has other DNA sequences that encode this CDR3 too. J is TRBJ1-2 and V is TRBV6-5; 9 bases agree with TRBD1. The ends lost 0 bases at V and 1 base at J; junction bases unmatched: 0. The germline gives CDR1 MNHEY, CDR2 SVGAGI. The length of the CDR3 is 15 residues. The CDR3 region has the DNA TGTGCCAGCAGTTACTCGGGACAGGGTAACTATGGCTACACCTTC. It translates to CASSYSGQGNYGYTF.

CDR3 nucleotides: TGCGCCAGTCAAACCGGGACTAGCGGGTCCTACACCGGGGAGCTGTTTTTT. Its translation is CASQTGTSGSYTGELFF. J is TRBJ2-2 and V is TRBV5-1, with 12 bases lining up with TRBD2. Germline V CDR1 and CDR2: SGHRS, YFSETQ. This CDR3 region has 17 residues. The J segment lost 3 bases and the V segment lost 8 bases, leaving 11 bases of the junction unmatched.

The sample holds a few counts of this clone. The chain employs TRBV19 and TRBJ2-3, with D possibly TRBD2 on 6 matching bases. The CDR3 covers 15 residues. Germline assignment: CDR1 LNHDA and CDR2 SQIVND (reference sequence). Trimming shortened V by 5 bases and J by 8 bases, and 20 bases separated the two germline ends. CDR3 sequence reads: CASSPRGSGPGTQYF. In DNA, the CDR3 is TGTGCCAGTAGTCCCCGAGGGAGCGGGCCTGGTACGCAGTATTTT.

The rearrangement links TRBV5-1 to TRBJ2-7; TRBD1 aligns across 7 bases. The length of the CDR3 is 18 residues. Germline CDR1 reads SGHRS; CDR2 reads YFSETQ. J lost 2 bases, V lost 2 bases, and 16 bases had no gene match. The CDR3 protein is CASSFEVRGRVGTYEQYF. The CDR3 DNA reads as TGCGCCAGCAGCTTTGAGGTTAGGGGGCGCGTAGGTACCTACGAGCAGTACTTC.

The CDR3 spells CASSDVSDTEAFF. The CDR3, as DNA: TGTGCCAGCAGCGACGTGAGTGACACTGAAGCTTTCTTT. This chain uses TRBV9 with TRBJ1-1; D is unresolved. V lost 3 bases, J lost 3 bases, and 9 bases lay in between. The CDR3 totals 13 residues. Germline V gene data show CDR1 as SGDLS and CDR2 as YYNGEE.

The chain links TRBV5-1 to TRBJ2-1, with 7 bases fitting TRBD1. Germline V lookup: CDR1 SGHRS, CDR2 YFSETQ. The CDR3 runs to 15 residues. Trimming removed 3 bases from V and 4 bases from J; junction bases left unmatched: 7. The CDR3 nucleotides read TGCGCCAGCAGCTCTGGGACAGCTCTTTACAATGAGCAGTTCTTC. Protein product: CASSSGTALYNEQFF.

The chain employs TRBV5-1 and TRBJ1-2; D not resolved. In germline, CDR1 is SGHRS, CDR2 YFSETQ. This CDR3 has 13 amino acids. The V and J ends lost 4 bases and 7 bases respectively, with 14 bases between them. The CDR3 region is CASSPGGLSGYTF. CDR3 DNA sequence: TGCGCCAGCAGCCCGGGTGGCCTGAGTGGCTACACCTTC.

The rearrangement links TRBV28 to TRBJ1-6, with D possibly TRBD1 on 6 matching bases. This CDR3 has 18 residues. Germline V gene sequence: CDR1 MDHEN, CDR2 SYDVKM. The V end lost 4 bases, the J end lost 7 bases, and 23 bases lay between the germline ends. The CDR3 loop is CASSYADFRGARNSPLHF. The CDR3 coding sequence is TGTGCCAGCAGTTATGCCGACTTTCGGGGGGCGCGGAATTCACCCCTCCACTTT.

The chain has TRBV5-6 and TRBJ1-1; 8 bases are shared with TRBD1. The J segment lost 1 base and the V segment lost 5 bases, leaving 4 bases of the junction unmatched. CDR3 length: 14 residues. Germline CDR1 SGHDT, CDR2 YYEEEE. CDR3 nucleotides: TGTGCCAGCAGAGCCGGACAGGGGAACACTGAAGCTTTCTTT. Translating gives CASRAGQGNTEAFF.

The chain employs TRBV19 and TRBJ1-1; TRBD1 aligns across 9 bases. The CDR3 spans 17 residues. The J segment lost 1 base and the V segment lost 4 bases, leaving 10 bases of the junction unmatched. The germline V gene encodes CDR1 LNHDA and CDR2 SQIVND (reference sequence). The CDR3 nucleotides read TGTGCCAGTAGTAGAAACCGGGACAGGGCGAAGAACACTGAAGCTTTCTTT. This translates into CASSRNRDRAKNTEAFF.

The chain employs TRBV14 and TRBJ2-7; D is possibly TRBD2 (5 bases). V was clipped by 5 bases and J by 6 bases, with 17 bases between them. The length of the CDR3 is 14 residues. Germline CDR1 reads SGHDN; CDR2 reads FVKESK. The CDR3 region is CASSVSGLSSEQYF. In DNA, the CDR3 is TGTGCCAGCAGCGTGTCGGGGTTGTCGAGCGAGCAGTACTTC.

The rearrangement uses TRBV28 and TRBJ2-7, with D tentatively TRBD1 (6 bases). V lost 4 bases, J lost 6 bases, and 19 bases lay in between. This CDR3 is 15 amino acids long. Germline lookup yields CDR1 MDHEN and CDR2 SYDVKM. The DNA for the CDR3 is TGTGCCAGCAGTTCCCCACAGGGATACGGACGCGAGCAGTACTTC. Its protein is CASSSPQGYGREQYF.

The chain has TRBV5-1 and TRBJ2-3; 7 bases map to TRBD1. The CDR3 sequence is 13 residues long. The V segment lost 4 bases and the J segment 6 bases; nucleotides outside the gene matches: 5. Germline V CDR1 and CDR2: SGHRS, YFSETQ. Here the CDR3 reads CASSERGGDTQYF. The CDR3 nucleotides read TGCGCCAGCAGCGAACGAGGGGGCGATACGCAGTATTTT.

The chain links TRBV5-4 to TRBJ1-2, with TRBD1 matching over 7 bases. Germline values: CDR1 SGHNT, CDR2 YYREEE (reference sequence). The CDR3 extends over 17 amino acids. V dropped 0 bases and J dropped 0; count of bases not matched to a gene: 8. As DNA, the CDR3 is TGTGCCAGCAGCTTGGGACAGGGCATACAAGCTAACTATGGCTACACCTTC. Its translation is CASSLGQGIQANYGYTF.

The sample holds a few counts of this clone. The rearrangement links TRBV7-9 to TRBJ1-4; the D gene is possibly TRBD1 (6 bases). V dropped 4 bases and J dropped 6 bases, with 15 bases sitting between them. The germline V gene encodes CDR1 SEHNR and CDR2 FQNEAQ (reference sequence). This CDR3 contains 15 residues. The CDR3: CASSSGQSGDEKLFF. The CDR3, as DNA: TGTGCCAGCAGCTCAGGGCAGTCAGGGGATGAAAAACTGTTTTTT.